This T cell receptor beta chain is from a study of T cell responses to AZD1222 COVID-19 vaccine. Sequencing used immunoSEQ multiplex PCR; TCRdb keeps in-frame clones, though not all of them. The data hold some 150,000 clones, with 80% to 90% observed a single time. Findings of the study overall: Along spike, vaccine-associated CD4 TCRs were found throughout, with dominance at 160-218 and 743-854. Nearly half of spike-specific TCRs reportedly target variant regions that are unmutated in the B.1.351 and B.1.1.7 variants. Baseline seropositivity characterized only six AZD1222 recipients.

Germline assignment: CDR1 MNHEY and CDR2 SVGAGI. Trimming took off 5 bases at V and 7 bases at J, with 21 bases between the two ends. The CDR3 totals 15 residues. About this clone itself: Antigen: not known.

The receptor comes from an adult in good health. J is TRBJ2-7 and V is TRBV6-5, with unresolved D. Sequences were derived from peripheral blood, sampled on day 0 of MenACWY control vaccination. The CDR3 here is CASSLYFIGDKEQYV. The CDR3 region has the DNA TGTGCCAGCAGTCTGTATTTTATTGGTGACAAGGAGCAGTACGTC.